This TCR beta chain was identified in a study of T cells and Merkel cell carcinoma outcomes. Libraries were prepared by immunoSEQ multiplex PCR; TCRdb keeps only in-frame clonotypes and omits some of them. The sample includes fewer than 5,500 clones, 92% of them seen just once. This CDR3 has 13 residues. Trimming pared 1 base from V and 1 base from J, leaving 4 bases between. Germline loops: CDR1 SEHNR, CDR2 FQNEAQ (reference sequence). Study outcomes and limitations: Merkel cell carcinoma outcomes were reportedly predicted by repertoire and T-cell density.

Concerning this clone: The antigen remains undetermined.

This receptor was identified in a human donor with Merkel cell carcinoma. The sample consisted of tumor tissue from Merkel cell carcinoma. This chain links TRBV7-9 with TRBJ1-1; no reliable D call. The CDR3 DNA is TGTGCCAGCAGCTTAGGGGAGAACACTGAAGCTTTCTTT. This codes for CASSLGENTEAFF.